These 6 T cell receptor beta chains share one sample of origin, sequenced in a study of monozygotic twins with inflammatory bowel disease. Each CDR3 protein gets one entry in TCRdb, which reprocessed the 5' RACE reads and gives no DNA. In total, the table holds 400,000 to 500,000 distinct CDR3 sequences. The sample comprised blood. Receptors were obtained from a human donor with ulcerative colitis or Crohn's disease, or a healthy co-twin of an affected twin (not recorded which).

The CDR3 loop is CASSLAGTSRTYNEQFF. This sequence joins TRBV5-1 and TRBJ2-1; TCRdb proposes TRBD2, but this gene call is untestable without DNA. The CDR3 covers 17 residues. Germline V gene data show CDR1 as SGHRS and CDR2 as YFSETQ.

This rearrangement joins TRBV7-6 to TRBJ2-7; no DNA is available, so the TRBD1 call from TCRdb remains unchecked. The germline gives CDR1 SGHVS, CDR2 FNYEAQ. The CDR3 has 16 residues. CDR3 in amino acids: CASSPEAGTGIYEQYF.

The CDR3 reads CSANRGLTEAFF. This rearrangement joins TRBV20-1 to TRBJ1-1; TCRdb indicates TRBD1, and absent DNA this call remains unverified. The V gene's germline CDR1 is DFQATT and CDR2 SNEGSKA (reference sequence). The CDR3 is 12 amino acids.

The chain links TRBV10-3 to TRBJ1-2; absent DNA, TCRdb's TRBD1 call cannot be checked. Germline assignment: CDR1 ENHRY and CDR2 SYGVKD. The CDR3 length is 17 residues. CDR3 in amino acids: CAISESGEGVENYGYTF.

The CDR3 protein is CASSFKSGGGTDTQYF. The V and J genes are TRBV7-2 and TRBJ2-3; the TCRdb call, TRBD1, lacks DNA for checking. The V gene's germline CDR1 is SGHTA and CDR2 FQGNSA. This CDR3 comprises 16 residues.

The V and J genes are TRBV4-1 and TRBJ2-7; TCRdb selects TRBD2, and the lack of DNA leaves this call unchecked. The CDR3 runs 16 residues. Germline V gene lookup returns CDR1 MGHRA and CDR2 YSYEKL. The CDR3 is CASSSTSGRARYEQYF.